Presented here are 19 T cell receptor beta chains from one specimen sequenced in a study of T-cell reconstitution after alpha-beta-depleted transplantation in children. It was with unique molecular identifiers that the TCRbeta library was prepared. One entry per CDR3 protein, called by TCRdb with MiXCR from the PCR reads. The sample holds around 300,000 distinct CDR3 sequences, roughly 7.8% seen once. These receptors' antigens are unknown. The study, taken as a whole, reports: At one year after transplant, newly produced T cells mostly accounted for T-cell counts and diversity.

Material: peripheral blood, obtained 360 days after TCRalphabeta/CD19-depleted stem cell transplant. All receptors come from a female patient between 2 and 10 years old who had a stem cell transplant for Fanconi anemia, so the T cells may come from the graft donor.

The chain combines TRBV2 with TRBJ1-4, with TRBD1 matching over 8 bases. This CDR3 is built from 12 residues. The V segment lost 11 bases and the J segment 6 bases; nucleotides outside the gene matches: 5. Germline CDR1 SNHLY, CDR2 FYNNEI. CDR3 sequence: CAATGEDEKLFF. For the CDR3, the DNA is TGTGCCGCGACAGGGGAGGATGAAAAACTGTTTTTT. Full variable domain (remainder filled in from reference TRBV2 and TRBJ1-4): EPEVTQTPSHQVTQMGQEVILRCVPISNHLYFYWYRQILGQKVEFLVSFYNNEISEKSEIFDDQFSVERPDGSNFTLKIRSTKLEDSAMYFCAATGEDEKLFFGSGTQLSVL.

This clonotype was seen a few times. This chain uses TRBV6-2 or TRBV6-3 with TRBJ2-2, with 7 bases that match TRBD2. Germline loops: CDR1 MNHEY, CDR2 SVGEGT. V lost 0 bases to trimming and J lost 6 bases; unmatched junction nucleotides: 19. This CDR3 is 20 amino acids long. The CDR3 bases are TGTGCCAGCAGTTACTCTCCCCCCTCGGGGGTAGCGGGCCGGGCCGGGGAGCTGTTTTTT. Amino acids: CASSYSPPSGVAGRAGELFF.

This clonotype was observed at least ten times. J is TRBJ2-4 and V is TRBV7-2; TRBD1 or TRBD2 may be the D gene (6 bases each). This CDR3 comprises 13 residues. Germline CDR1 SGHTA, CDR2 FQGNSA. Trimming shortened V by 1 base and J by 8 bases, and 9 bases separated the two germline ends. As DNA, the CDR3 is TGTGCCAGCAGCTTAGGGGGGGCAGACATTCAGTACTTC. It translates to CASSLGGADIQYF.

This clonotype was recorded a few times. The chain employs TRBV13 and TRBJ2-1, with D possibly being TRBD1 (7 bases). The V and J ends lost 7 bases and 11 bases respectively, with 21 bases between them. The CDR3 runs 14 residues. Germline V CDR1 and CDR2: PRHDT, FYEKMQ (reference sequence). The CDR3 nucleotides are TGTGCCAGCACCCTAAGGGGGGACAGTCGGAAGCAGTTCTTC. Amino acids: CASTLRGDSRKQFF.

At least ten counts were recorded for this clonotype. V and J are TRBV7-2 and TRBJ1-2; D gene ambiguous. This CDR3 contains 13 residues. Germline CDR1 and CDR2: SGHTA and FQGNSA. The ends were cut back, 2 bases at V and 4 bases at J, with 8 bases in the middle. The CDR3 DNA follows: TGTGCCAGCAGCTTAATAGCAGGCTATGGCTACACCTTC. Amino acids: CASSLIAGYGYTF.

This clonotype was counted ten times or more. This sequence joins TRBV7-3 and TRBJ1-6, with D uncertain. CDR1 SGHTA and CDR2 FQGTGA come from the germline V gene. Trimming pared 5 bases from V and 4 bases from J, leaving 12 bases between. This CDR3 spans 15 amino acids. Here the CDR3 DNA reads TGTGCCAGCAGCCGCCTTGCGGCGTATAATTCACCCCTCCACTTT. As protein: CASSRLAAYNSPLHF.

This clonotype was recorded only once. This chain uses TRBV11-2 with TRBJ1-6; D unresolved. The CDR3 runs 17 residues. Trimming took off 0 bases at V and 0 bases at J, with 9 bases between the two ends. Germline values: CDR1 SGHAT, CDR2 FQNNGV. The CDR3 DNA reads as TGTGCCAGCAGCTTAGAGGCGGTGAGCTCCTATAATTCACCCCTCCACTTT. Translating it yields CASSLEAVSSYNSPLHF.

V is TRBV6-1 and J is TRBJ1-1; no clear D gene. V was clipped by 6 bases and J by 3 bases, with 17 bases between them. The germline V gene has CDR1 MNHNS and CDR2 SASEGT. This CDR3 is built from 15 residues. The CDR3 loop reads CASSRRDGFYTEAFF. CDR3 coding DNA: TGTGCCAGCAGCCGACGGGATGGGTTTTACACTGAAGCTTTCTTT.

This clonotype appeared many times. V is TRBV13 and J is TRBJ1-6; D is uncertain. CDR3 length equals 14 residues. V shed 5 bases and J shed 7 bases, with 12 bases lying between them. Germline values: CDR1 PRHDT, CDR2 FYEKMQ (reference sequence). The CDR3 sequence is CASSPSRWNSPLHF. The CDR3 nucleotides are TGTGCCAGCAGCCCGTCTAGATGGAATTCACCCCTCCACTTT.

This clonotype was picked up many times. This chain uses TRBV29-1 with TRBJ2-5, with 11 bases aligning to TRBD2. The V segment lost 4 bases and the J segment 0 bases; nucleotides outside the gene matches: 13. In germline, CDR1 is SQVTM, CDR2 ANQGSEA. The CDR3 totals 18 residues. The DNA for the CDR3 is TGCAGCGTTGGCCCCTGGGCTAGCGGGGGGACATACCAAGAGACCCAGTACTTC. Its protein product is CSVGPWASGGTYQETQYF.

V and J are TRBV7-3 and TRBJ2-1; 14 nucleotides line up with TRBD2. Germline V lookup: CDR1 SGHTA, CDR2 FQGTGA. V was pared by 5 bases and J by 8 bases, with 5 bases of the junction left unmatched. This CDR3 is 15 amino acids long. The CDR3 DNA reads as TGTGCCAGCAGCCCTAGACTAGCGGGGGGGTATGAGCAGTTCTTC. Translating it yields CASSPRLAGGYEQFF.

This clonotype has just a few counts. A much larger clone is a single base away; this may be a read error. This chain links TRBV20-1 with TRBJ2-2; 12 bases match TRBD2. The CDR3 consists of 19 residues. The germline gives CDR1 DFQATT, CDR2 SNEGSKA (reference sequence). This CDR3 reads CCASPRRLAGAVNTGELFF. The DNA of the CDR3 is TGCTGTGCTTCCCCGCGTCGACTAGCGGGAGCGGTCAACACCGGGGAGCTGTTTTTT.

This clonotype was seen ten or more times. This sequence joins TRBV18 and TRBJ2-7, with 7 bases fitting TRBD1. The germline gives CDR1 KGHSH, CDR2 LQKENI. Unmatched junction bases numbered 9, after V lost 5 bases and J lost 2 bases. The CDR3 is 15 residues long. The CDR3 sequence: CASSTTGSPAYEQYF. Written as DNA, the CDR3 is TGTGCCAGCTCAACGACAGGGAGCCCTGCCTACGAGCAGTACTTC.

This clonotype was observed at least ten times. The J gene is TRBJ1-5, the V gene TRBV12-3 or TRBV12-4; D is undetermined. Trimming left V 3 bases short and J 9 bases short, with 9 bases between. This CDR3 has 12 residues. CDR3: CASSLTGAPQHF. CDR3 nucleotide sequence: TGTGCCAGCAGTTTGACCGGTGCGCCCCAGCATTTT.

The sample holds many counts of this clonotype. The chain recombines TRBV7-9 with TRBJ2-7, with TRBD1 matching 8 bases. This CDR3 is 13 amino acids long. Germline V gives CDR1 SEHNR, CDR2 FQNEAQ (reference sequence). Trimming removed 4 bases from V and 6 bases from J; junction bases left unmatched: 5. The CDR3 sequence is CASSSDRGREQYF. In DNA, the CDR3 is TGTGCCAGCAGCTCCGACAGGGGACGCGAGCAGTACTTC.

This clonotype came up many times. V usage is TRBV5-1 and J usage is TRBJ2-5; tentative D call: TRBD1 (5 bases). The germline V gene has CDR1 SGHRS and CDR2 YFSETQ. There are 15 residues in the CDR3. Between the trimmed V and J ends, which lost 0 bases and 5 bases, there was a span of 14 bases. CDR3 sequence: CASSLDVSGRETQYF. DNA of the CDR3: TGCGCCAGCAGCTTGGATGTGTCAGGGCGGGAGACCCAGTACTTC.

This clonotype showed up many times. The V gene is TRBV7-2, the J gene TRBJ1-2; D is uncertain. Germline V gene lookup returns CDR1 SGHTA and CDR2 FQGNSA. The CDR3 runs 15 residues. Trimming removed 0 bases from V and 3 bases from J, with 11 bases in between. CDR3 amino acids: CASSLARFAYYGYTF. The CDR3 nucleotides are TGTGCCAGCAGCTTAGCCAGATTCGCCTACTATGGCTACACCTTC. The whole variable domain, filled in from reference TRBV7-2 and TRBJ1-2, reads GAGVSQSPSNKVTEKGKDVELRCDPISGHTALYWYRQSLGQGLEFLIYFQGNSAPDKSGLPSDRFSAERTGGSVSTLTIQRTQQEDSAVYLCASSLARFAYYGYTFGSGTRLTVV.

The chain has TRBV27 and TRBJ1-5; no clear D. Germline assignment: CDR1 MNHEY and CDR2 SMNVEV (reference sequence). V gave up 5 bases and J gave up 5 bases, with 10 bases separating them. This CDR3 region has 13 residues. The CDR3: CASSLNSYQPQHF. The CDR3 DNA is TGTGCCAGCAGTCTAAATTCATATCAGCCCCAGCATTTT.

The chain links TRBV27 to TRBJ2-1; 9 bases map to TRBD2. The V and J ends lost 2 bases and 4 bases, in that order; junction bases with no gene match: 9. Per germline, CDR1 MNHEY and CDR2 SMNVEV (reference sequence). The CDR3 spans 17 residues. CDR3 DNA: TGTGCCAGCAGTTTAGCCGCGGGGGGGGCAATTTACAATGAGCAGTTCTTC. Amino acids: CASSLAAGGAIYNEQFF.